The sequence of this T cell receptor (beta chain) was determined in a study of Graves' ophthalmopathy and Graves' hyperthyroidism. V lost 5 bases and J 4 bases, leaving 14 bases between the germline ends. This CDR3 region has 14 residues. The PBMC fraction was derived from around 10 ml of fresh peripheral blood. CDR3 regions of TCR beta were amplified from RNA transcripts. HTBI primers primed a first-round RT-PCR, and a second-round multiplex PCR followed. Each CDR3 protein gets one entry after TCRdb re-called the multiplex PCR reads with MiXCR. The sample includes under 400,000 distinct CDR3 sequences, roughly 16% seen only once; the top ten take more than 9%. This clonotype has ten or more counts.

The clonotype comes from an adult man with Graves' ophthalmopathy. The gene calls are TRBV12-3 or TRBV12-4 and TRBJ2-5; possibly TRBD2 for D (6 bases). The specimen sequenced was peripheral blood. This CDR3 is CASSLGDFRETQYF. The CDR3 DNA is TGTGCCAGCAGTCTTGGGGACTTCCGAGAGACCCAGTACTTC.